This T cell receptor (beta chain) emerged from a study of cytomegalovirus exposure and HLA in healthy donors (dated 2017 in TCRdb). Regarding the research as a whole: An earlier analysis of under 600 of the donors reported approximately 300 Gb of sequence data and some 120 million unique TCR beta sequences from roughly 180 million T cells. The number of typed donors differed by locus: roughly 620-630 for A, B, C, DRB1 and DQB1; about 520 for DQA1; about 600 for DPA1; and some 450 for DPB1. Donor age, sex, ethnicity and CMV serostatus were collected together with the repertoire data. The T cell repertoires of under 750 subjects were profiled by immunosequencing and related to cytomegalovirus serostatus. Among about 410 genotyped donors of the cohort, an average of around 250,000 unique TCR beta nucleotide sequences was sequenced per donor, of which 15% to 20% were non-productive. High-throughput TCR immunosequencing, statistical association of individual TCRs with disease status, and machine learning were combined to predict cytomegalovirus infection status. In the later analysis, no new phenotypic data were used to find candidate immune exposures; instead, reliance was placed on TCR beta sequences and their occurrence across donors. The study aimed to test whether cataloging public T cell receptors could reveal signatures of past pathogen exposure. The genetic ancestry cluster associated with self-reported Caucasian donors included approximately 85% of the roughly 400 genotyped donors. All discovery cohort repertoires had been generated using a single sequencing platform. HLA typing covered class I and class II loci at four-digit resolution. An early release covering roughly 580 HLA-typed donors comprised about 300 gigabases of sequencing data and tens of millions of unique TCR sequences. A later analysis re-examined previously published TCR beta repertoires from 610 or so donors and added high-resolution HLA genotyping to investigate patterns of TCR occurrence. An earlier analysis of 587 of the donors applied high-throughput TCR beta sequencing to assess whether each TCR beta V gene segment acted as functional or pseudogenic. A later genetic analysis took genome-wide SNP genotypes for about three fifths of the 666 donors and used that subset as a discovery cohort. Roughly five DR-DQ haplotypes were handled as single units for association and clustering, since linkage in the cohort was strong. A separate validation cohort of 90 to 150 different subjects was used in addition to the 666-subject first cohort. Results the study describes overall, beyond this receptor: The 87-base-pair reads could not distinguish some IMGT-functional V segments, including TRBV6-2 and TRBV6-3, so those segments were excluded. A cluster of highly shared sequence variants was judged likely to represent a technical artifact of the sequencing pipeline. HLA typing was unavailable for some donors at each locus, so association tests used only the typed subset. While some public TCRs were present in many individuals, most TCR sequences turned up only very rarely across donors. In the study, about 150 TCR beta chains were listed as associated with cytomegalovirus. For the cohort, immune exposure information was limited to CMV serostatus. A further reported finding was that TCR beta sequences accurately predicted the HLA-A and HLA-B alleles for most subjects in the first cohort. Because counts were too low, about 18 rarely observed V segments, including chromosome 9 orphons, were left out of the earlier analysis of 500 to 750 of the donors. Correlated functional status among segregating V segments might reflect linkage disequilibrium, but an unknown experimental factor could not be ruled out. In both the original and validation cohorts, the classifier was reported to diagnose cytomegalovirus status with high specificity and sensitivity. In a later genetic analysis, a missense DCLRE1C variant was associated with V-gene and J-gene trimming of TCR beta chains, and the association was replicated in an independent cohort. In vitro tests confirmed that a few of the cytomegalovirus-associated TCR beta chains recognize cytomegalovirus antigens. In a later analysis, several top co-occurrence clusters were reported to appear linked to parvovirus B19, influenza, CMV and Epstein-Barr virus. A later genetic analysis reported fewer N-insertions in productive TCRs among donors in an Asian-associated ancestry cluster than the roughly 670-donor mean. The cohort was sequenced for TCR beta chains only, and without alpha or paired-chain data the features that could be detected were limited. A later analysis associated 16,951 TCR beta sequences with specific HLA alleles at a false discovery rate of 0.05. Strong co-occurrence of HLA alleles, especially DR and DQ, made assigning TCR associations to individual alleles difficult. The presence/absence analyses assumed that sequencing depth was roughly uniform across donors, and that assumption may not be true. In a later analysis, HLA-associated TCR beta chains were found to be more clonally expanded and to have lower generation probabilities than equally common non-associated chains. According to a later analysis, TCR association rates differed among HLA loci, with DRB1 alleles showing the most associated TCRs and HLA-C alleles showing the fewest. In an earlier analysis of some 540 of the donors, most TCR beta V segments appeared in productive rearrangements about 87% or about 30% of the time, broadly matching IMGT annotations. A later analysis found that most CMV-associated TCR beta chains appeared HLA-restricted, with HLA associations seemingly driven largely by CMV exposure. According to the authors, the approach could potentially be generalized to other disease states and immunological phenotypes.

In total, fewer than 750 healthy bone marrow donors made up the cohort. At the time of sampling, every cohort member was nominally healthy, though immune exposures that went unrecorded were likely present. The donor was CMV seropositive and was included in the group of some 290 seropositive cohort members. Each donor provided a peripheral blood sample, and peripheral blood mononuclear cells were used for TCR beta sequencing. Genomic DNA was extracted from the blood cell samples with the Qiagen DNeasy Blood Extraction Kit. The method behind the library was the immunoSEQ multiplex PCR assay. A mixture of 60 forward primers for TCR Vbeta segments and 13 reverse primers for TCR Jbeta segments was used in the multiplex PCR. The CDR3 region of rearranged TCR beta genes was amplified from genomic DNA with a multiplex PCR assay. The Illumina HiSeq System was used to sequence the amplified TCR beta libraries as 87-base-pair reads. On the study's bioinformatics: A later analysis tallied 80 million to 95 million unique TCR beta chains across the 600 to 700 repertoires, and about 10 million of those chains were shared by two or more donors. Raw reads were error-corrected and collapsed into unique sequences with a nearest-neighbor algorithm that merged closely related sequences to remove PCR and sequencing errors. To assign V, D and J gene segments, CDR3 sequences were aligned to IMGT reference sequences. For a sequence to be retained, at least a six-nucleotide match to both a V gene segment and a J gene segment was required. Rearrangements were called productive when the CDR3 lacked stop codons and stayed in frame with V and J; all others were non-productive. Following IMGT convention, CDR3 was defined as the stretch from the second conserved V-encoded cysteine up to the conserved J-encoded phenylalanine. Sequences without an unambiguous match to a single V gene segment were excluded from the earlier analysis of 450 to 750 of the donors. In an earlier analysis of roughly 500 of the donors, V segments were called functional above 56.7% productive rearrangements and were called segregating when the between-donor standard deviation exceeded 5%. A statistical classification framework was developed to diagnose cytomegalovirus status using the catalog of TCR beta chain sequences. In a later analysis, V and J genes were assigned by comparing TCR nucleotide sequences against IMGT/GENE-DB human TR gene sequences. The TCRdist pipeline was used in a later analysis to assign CDR3 sequences and most-parsimonious VDJ recombination scenarios. In a later analysis, each TCR beta chain was defined by its CDR3 amino acid sequence together with its V-gene family, and reads lacking a unique V-gene family were excluded. To address suspected cross-contamination and a sequencing artifact, a later analysis removed a few hundred highly shared, low-generation-probability nucleotide sequences. For each public chain, a later analysis derived a clonal expansion index from normalized ranks of inferred template counts within each repertoire. Generation probabilities in a later analysis came from a VDJ recombination model fitted to out-of-frame rearrangements, and those results were checked against IGoR. A later analysis scored TCR-TCR, TCR-HLA and TCR-CMV co-occurrence with hypergeometric tests, applying a repertoire-size bias correction to TCR pairs. In a later analysis, false discovery rates were estimated by permuting HLA or CMV assignments 20 times. In a later analysis, co-occurring TCRs were grouped using DBSCAN, and TCRdist sequence similarity was added for clustering within HLA-allele-positive subsets. For co-occurrence clustering, repertoires with fewer than 30,000 or more than 120,000 public chains were excluded, along with several repertoires with anomalous nucleotide sharing. Drawn from immuneACCESS, this table holds only the in-frame rearrangements with V and J called that TCRdb kept. Clones are partly lost; checked studies trace under half to an unresolved V gene and leave the rest unexplained. V, J and clone size reflect that table, while D and trimming were determined from the DNA. The sample table holds about 170,000 clones. The ten largest clones represent about 0.8% of the sample.

With respect to this clone: Its antigen remains unidentified.

For CDR1 and CDR2, the germline V gene (reference sequence) lists GTSNPN and SVGIG. Unmatched junction bases come to 11, with V trimmed by 0 bases and J by 6 bases. From cysteine to phenylalanine, the CDR3 is 16 amino acids long. The kept DNA is CDR3 alone, 48 bases in frame from the first base. This receptor was taken from a young woman in good health and CMV-seropositive. The chain is encoded by TRBV30 joined to TRBJ2-3; 8 bases in the middle match TRBD2. The sample taken for sequencing was PBMCs. The base sequence is TGTGCCTGGAGTGTACGGGCTAGCGGGCTCGTGGATACGCAGTATTTT. It is translated as CAWSVRASGLVDTQYF.